This entry describes one T cell receptor (beta chain). Its antigen is not identified. Next came a second PCR, run for about 7 to 12 cycles, which used a sample-barcoded 5' primer along with a J-beta primer mix. A template-switch adaptor with 12 random nucleotides tagged each cDNA molecule. MiXCR was run by TCRdb on the 5' RACE reads, yielding one entry per CDR3 protein. The table lists about 680,000 distinct CDR3 sequences, over 45% of them singletons. The data were obtained in a study of blood T cells in healthy people across ages. With V trimmed by 8 bases and J by 2 bases, 8 bases remained unmatched. Germline-derived CDR1 and CDR2 are GTSNPN and SVGIG (reference sequence). The CDR3 runs 14 residues. General study points: Long-lived donors carried more naive CD4+ cells and greater diversity than aged donors. The donors' CMV status was not determined, possibly confounding changes in expanded clonotypes.

The TCR comes from an older woman in good health. The chain couples TRBV30 to TRBJ2-1; 8 nucleotides line up with TRBD1. The sequencing sample was made of blood. The CDR3 DNA sequence: TGTGCCGGAGGACAGGGCAGAACCTACAATGAGCAGTTCTTC. It translates to CAGGQGRTYNEQFF.